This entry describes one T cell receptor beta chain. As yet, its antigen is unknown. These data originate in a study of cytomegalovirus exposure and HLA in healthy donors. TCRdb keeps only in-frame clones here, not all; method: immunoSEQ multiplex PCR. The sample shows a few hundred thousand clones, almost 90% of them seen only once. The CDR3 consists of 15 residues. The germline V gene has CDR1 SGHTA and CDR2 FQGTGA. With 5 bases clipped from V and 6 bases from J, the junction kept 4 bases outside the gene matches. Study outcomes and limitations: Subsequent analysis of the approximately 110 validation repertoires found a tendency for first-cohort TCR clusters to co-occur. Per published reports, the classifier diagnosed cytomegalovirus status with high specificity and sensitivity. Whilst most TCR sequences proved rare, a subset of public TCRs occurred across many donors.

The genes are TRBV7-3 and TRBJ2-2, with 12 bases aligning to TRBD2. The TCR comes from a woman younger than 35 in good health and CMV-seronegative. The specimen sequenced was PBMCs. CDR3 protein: CASSLGTSGSGELFF. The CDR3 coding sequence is TGTGCCAGCAGCCTCGGGACTAGCGGGTCCGGGGAGCTGTTTTTT.